The entry below gives a single T cell receptor beta chain sequence along with its context. The antigen is unknown. This entry comes from a study of cytomegalovirus exposure and HLA in healthy donors. Study-level points and caveats: Reports indicated that the classifier achieved high specificity and sensitivity in diagnosing cytomegalovirus status. A later analysis revealed that TCR association rates differed between HLA loci, peaking at DRB1 and bottoming out at HLA-C. No immune exposure information besides CMV serostatus was available.

This CDR3 is built from 13 residues. Looked up from germline, CDR1 is SGHTA and CDR2 is FQGNSA. With V trimmed by 5 bases and J by 5 bases, 4 bases remained unmatched. The study ran its PCR with 60 Vbeta and 13 Jbeta primers. The repertoire was sequenced with immunoSEQ multiplex PCR; TCRdb's copy has only in-frame clones and lacks some. The table shows about 95,000 clones, with 60% to 80% occurring only once. Nominal health characterized the donors when sampled, though unrecorded immune exposures were likely. The chain has TRBV7-2 and TRBJ2-5; 8 bases are a match to TRBD2. Sequencing was done on a sample of PBMCs. This receptor was obtained from a man aged 60-69 years in good health and CMV-seronegative. The CDR3 spells CASSRAGVETQYF. The CDR3 DNA reads TGTGCCAGCAGCCGAGCGGGGGTCGAGACCCAGTACTTC.